This T cell receptor (beta chain) was captured by sequencing in a study of T-cell reconstitution after alpha-beta-depleted transplantation in children. Regarding the study as a whole: Fresh T-cell production supplied most of the T-cell counts and diversity seen one year after transplant. Reported findings indicate that, about two months after transplant, alpha-beta T cells came from several hundred expanded clones, which were derived from non-depleted graft cells.

As it was prepared, the TCRbeta library received unique molecular identifiers. TCRdb ran MiXCR on the PCR reads and lists one entry per CDR3 protein. Found here are 330,000 or so distinct CDR3 sequences, about 9.4% of them singletons; the top ten hold around 7.6%. Germline V gene sequence: CDR1 SGHTA, CDR2 FQGNSA. The V gene end was trimmed by 1 base and the J gene end by 0 bases; junction bases not matched to a gene: 8. CDR3 length: 17 residues. The table lists this clonotype with many counts. What it binds is unknown. The source is a boy under two years old with acute myeloid leukemia, due to receive a stem cell transplant. V gene TRBV7-2 combines with J gene TRBJ2-7; the match to TRBD1 covers 8 bases. The specimen comprised PBMCs, sampled before TCRalphabeta/CD19-depleted stem cell transplant. CDR3 in amino acids: CASSLGYRGSSSYEQYF. The CDR3 region has the DNA TGTGCCAGCAGCTTAGGGTACAGGGGGTCTTCCTCCTACGAGCAGTACTTC.